These 5 T cell receptor beta chains were all obtained from the same sample, sequenced in a study of PD-L1 blockade in urothelial cancer. The time point denotes: peripheral blood 6 weeks after treatment start. This table comes from immunoSEQ multiplex PCR, and its TCRdb copy is limited to in-frame clones, with some not included. This sample carries over 100,000 clones, 80% to 95% of them seen once, and the ten largest clones take 3% to 4.5%. Sample: PBMCs, taken around atezolizumab (anti-PD-L1) treatment. The origin of the receptors is a man aged 60 to 75 with urothelial cancer.

CDR3 nucleotide sequence: TGTGCCAGCAGGCCTAGCGGAGTCACAGATACGCAGTATTTT. It translates to CASRPSGVTDTQYF. This chain uses TRBV6-5 with TRBJ2-3; 7 positions agree with TRBD2. CDR1 and CDR2 (germline): MNHEY, SVGAGI. The trim removed 6 bases at V and 2 bases at J, leaving 5 bases unmatched. The CDR3 is 14 amino acids.

The chain carries TRBV4-2 and TRBJ2-3, with 14 bases fitting TRBD2. With 1 base clipped from V and 5 bases from J, the junction kept 5 bases outside the gene matches. Per germline, CDR1 LGHNA and CDR2 YNFKEQ. CDR3 length: 17 residues. The CDR3 sequence: CASSQVMTSGRGDTQYF. DNA for the CDR3: TGTGCCAGCAGCCAAGTCATGACTAGCGGGAGGGGAGATACGCAGTATTTT.

The V call is TRBV7-2, the J call TRBJ1-5, with D unclear. Germline V gene sequence: CDR1 SGHTA, CDR2 FQGNSA. V was shortened by 1 base and J by 4 bases, with 14 bases between the two germline ends. The CDR3 totals 16 residues. The CDR3, as DNA: TGTGCCAGCAGCTTAGGTGTAGGGCGGGTTAATCAGCCCCAGCATTTT. Translating it yields CASSLGVGRVNQPQHF.

The chain joins TRBV7-2 to TRBJ2-1, with 9 bases matching TRBD2. J gave up 6 bases and V 3 bases, and 6 bases lay outside the gene matches. CDR3 length: 15 amino acids. CDR1 SGHTA and CDR2 FQGNSA come from the germline V gene. The CDR3 nucleotides read TGTGCCAGCAGCTTCCTACTAGCGGGTATCAATGAGCAGTTCTTC. Translation gives CASSFLLAGINEQFF.

The chain carries TRBV19 and TRBJ2-7; possible D gene TRBD2, 7 bases. The CDR3 spans 17 residues. V shed 5 bases and J shed 0 bases, with 20 bases lying between them. The V gene's germline CDR1 is LNHDA and CDR2 SQIVND (reference sequence). The CDR3 DNA is TGTGCCAGTAGTCCGAAGGGAGGGGGGCCTTCCTCCTACGAGCAGTACTTC. This sequence encodes CASSPKGGGPSSYEQYF.